Below, 9 T cell receptor beta chains from the same sample are listed, as sequenced in a study of blood T cells in healthy people across ages. A J-beta primer mix and a sample-barcoded 5' primer were used in a second PCR of about 7 to 12 cycles. TCRdb recomputed calls from the 5' RACE reads with MiXCR, one row per CDR3 protein. The data show about 1.6 million distinct CDR3 sequences, 34% seen once. The specimen was blood. Receptors were obtained from a young woman in good health.

The chain employs TRBV5-1 and TRBJ2-7; a weak D match, TRBD2 (5 bases). Germline CDR1 reads SGHRS; CDR2 reads YFSETQ. Deletions cut 0 bases from V and 6 bases from J, with 10 bases between. This CDR3 comprises 13 residues. The CDR3 loop reads CASSLGEEGEQYF. For the CDR3, the DNA is TGCGCCAGCAGCTTGGGGGAAGAGGGCGAGCAGTACTTC.

This chain joins TRBV2 and TRBJ2-1; TRBD2 matches at 11 bases. After removal of 6 bases from V and 9 bases from J, the junction contained 13 bases not matched to a gene. Germline V gene sequence: CDR1 SNHLY, CDR2 FYNNEI. This CDR3 contains 16 residues. CDR3 in amino acids: CASREPSGRTRFEQFF. CDR3 DNA: TGTGCCAGCAGGGAACCTAGCGGGAGGACTCGGTTTGAGCAGTTCTTC.

In the case of this clonotype: The junction differs from germline at one of its ends, possibly a read error. The chain recombines TRBV7-9 with TRBJ2-5; D gene unclear. The CDR3 consists of 15 residues. Germline lookup yields CDR1 SEHNR and CDR2 FQNEAQ (reference sequence). The CDR3 here is CASSLERSPQESQYF. The DNA of the CDR3 is TGTGCCAGCAGCTTAGAGAGGTCTCCGCAAGAGTCCCAGTACTTC.

There are many counts of this clonotype. The chain combines TRBV5-5 with TRBJ1-2; 7 bases are shared with TRBD1. Losses at the gene ends were 4 bases for V and 1 base for J; bases not matched to a gene: 7. The CDR3 length is 15 residues. CDR1 is SGHKS, CDR2 YYEKEE, per germline (reference sequence). The CDR3 reads CASSTQDRSNYGYTF. CDR3 bases: TGTGCCAGCAGCACCCAGGACAGGAGTAACTATGGCTACACCTTC.

In this sample, this clonotype turned up a few times. The chain has TRBV24-1 and TRBJ2-5; the D call may be TRBD1 or TRBD2 (7 bases each). The CDR3 covers 16 residues. The germline V and J ends were trimmed by 1 base and 4 bases, with 15 bases remaining between them. From germline, CDR1 is KGHDR and CDR2 SFDVKD. The CDR3 region has the DNA TGTGCCACCAGTGATTTCCAGGGGGAGGGCCGAGAGACCCAGTACTTC. Protein sequence: CATSDFQGEGRETQYF.

The V and J genes are TRBV12-3 or TRBV12-4 and TRBJ1-5, with TRBD1 identical over 7 bases. The V segment lost 6 bases and the J segment 5 bases; nucleotides outside the gene matches: 10. The CDR3 extends over 15 amino acids. The CDR3 DNA is TGTGCCAGCAGACCGAACAGGGGATCAGATCAGCCCCAGCATTTT. Protein sequence: CASRPNRGSDQPQHF.

The chain carries TRBV27 and TRBJ2-4; 9 bases are a match to TRBD2. In germline, CDR1 is MNHEY, CDR2 SMNVEV (reference sequence). J gave up 13 bases and V 4 bases, and 23 bases lay outside the gene matches. The CDR3 covers 18 residues. The CDR3 reads CASSSSGVAGASSREQYF. CDR3 DNA sequence: TGTGCCAGCAGTTCTAGCGGAGTAGCGGGAGCCTCCTCGCGGGAGCAGTACTTC.

On this clonotype itself: A much bigger clone sits one base away, suggesting this may be a read error. CDR3 sequence reads: CASSQAEGLMDDDEQFF. CDR3 sequence (DNA): TGCGCCAGCAGCCAAGCAGAGGGACTAATGGACGACGATGAGCAGTTCTTC. The chain joins TRBV4-1 to TRBJ2-1; 7 bases fit TRBD2. Trimming took 1 base from V and 8 from J; bases not matched to a gene: 14. CDR3 length equals 17 residues. Germline lookup yields CDR1 MGHRA and CDR2 YSYEKL.

The V gene is TRBV7-9, the J gene TRBJ2-7, with 8 bases identical to TRBD2. The J call may be mistaken, given a closer DNA end match to TRBJ2-5. From germline, CDR1 is SEHNR and CDR2 FQNEAQ (reference sequence). This CDR3 is 15 amino acids long. CDR3 protein: CASSLPGGPGETQYF. The CDR3 DNA is TGTGCCAGCAGCTTACCGGGGGGGCCTGGGGAGACCCAGTACTTC.